Presented here are 11 T cell receptor beta chains from one specimen sequenced in a study of blood T cells in healthy people across ages. Primed by a sample-barcoded 5' primer and a J-beta primer mix, a second PCR proceeded for 7 to 11 cycles. In TCRdb, the 5' RACE reads were re-called with MiXCR into one record per CDR3 protein. Seen here are more than 1 million distinct CDR3 sequences, 45% observed once, and the top ten hold approximately 20%. Sequencing input: blood. These receptors were taken from a woman aged 60-75 years in good health.

V is TRBV28 and J is TRBJ1-1; 7 bases align to TRBD1. This CDR3 contains 14 residues. Germline CDR1 MDHEN, CDR2 SYDVKM. V gave up 5 bases and J gave up 3 bases; unmatched junction bases: 6. CDR3 residues: CASSGRGGDTEAFF. CDR3 nucleotides: TGTGCCAGCAGTGGGAGAGGGGGCGACACTGAAGCTTTCTTT.

The chain carries TRBV20-1 and TRBJ2-3, with a possible D match to TRBD2 (7 bases). CDR1 and CDR2 from the germline V gene are DFQATT and SNEGSKA (reference sequence). Trimming removed 1 base at V and 4 bases at J, with 15 bases between. The CDR3 is 15 amino acids. CDR3 region: CSARARGAPPDTQYF. In DNA form, the CDR3 reads TGCAGTGCTAGAGCTCGGGGGGCTCCCCCAGATACGCAGTATTTT.

On this clonotype: One junction end disagrees with the germline gene, perhaps due to a read error. This chain connects TRBV20-1 to TRBJ2-1, with TRBD2 matching 12 bases. Per germline, CDR1 DFQATT and CDR2 SNEGSKA (reference sequence). The CDR3 sequence is 14 residues long. The CDR3 spells CGASWTSGIGEQFF. CDR3 DNA sequence: TGCGGTGCTAGCTGGACTAGCGGGATTGGGGAGCAGTTCTTC.

This clonotype was detected a few times. This rearrangement joins TRBV7-2 to TRBJ2-3, with 13 nucleotides matching TRBD2. The length of the CDR3 is 16 residues. J was trimmed by 5 bases and V by 5 bases; bases with no gene match: 7. Germline assignment: CDR1 SGHTA and CDR2 FQGNSA. CDR3 in amino acids: CASSLSGLAGQDTQYF. The CDR3 nucleotides read TGTGCCAGCAGCCTATCGGGACTAGCGGGACAAGATACGCAGTATTTT.

This clonotype has more than one count but fewer than ten. This chain connects TRBV4-1 to TRBJ2-7, with 7 bases aligning to TRBD2. The CDR3 has 16 amino acids. The trim removed 1 base at V and 4 bases at J, leaving 10 bases unmatched. Germline values: CDR1 MGHRA, CDR2 YSYEKL. CDR3 amino acids: CASSQAAVAGVYEQYF. DNA of the CDR3: TGCGCCAGCAGCCAAGCGGCCGTTGCGGGAGTATACGAGCAGTACTTC.

This clonotype was counted only a few times. This chain uses TRBV29-1 with TRBJ2-7, with 7 bases fitting TRBD2. With V trimmed by 6 bases and J by 7 bases, 12 bases remained unmatched. Germline CDR1 is SQVTM and CDR2 is ANQGSEA. This CDR3 spans 13 amino acids. The CDR3 DNA sequence: TGCAGCGTCCGGGACTATAAAGCAGTGGAGCAGTACTTC. It specifies CSVRDYKAVEQYF.

Comment on this clonotype: A junction boundary mismatches the germline segment, possibly from a read error. The rearrangement joins TRBV7-9 to TRBJ2-5, with 7 bases that match TRBD1. CDR3 length: 16 residues. Per germline, CDR1 SEHNR and CDR2 FQNEAQ (reference sequence). CDR3 sequence reads: CASSVGTRGIQETRYF. The CDR3 DNA reads as TGTGCCAGCAGCGTAGGCACCAGGGGGATCCAAGAGACCCGGTACTTC.

This sequence joins TRBV27 and TRBJ2-7, with 13 positions matching TRBD2. Trimming removed 3 bases from V and 0 bases from J; junction bases left unmatched: 2. Germline assignment: CDR1 MNHEY and CDR2 SMNVEV (reference sequence). This CDR3 region has 16 residues. The CDR3 region has the DNA TGTGCCAGCAGTTTCAGGACTAGCGGGAGCTCCTACGAGCAGTACTTC. It specifies CASSFRTSGSSYEQYF.

The rearrangement joins TRBV6-5 to TRBJ2-7; 7 bases are a match to TRBD2. CDR3 length equals 15 residues. Germline V gene data show CDR1 as MNHEY and CDR2 as SVGAGI. V lost 2 bases to trimming and J lost 0 bases; unmatched junction nucleotides: 4. The CDR3 DNA reads as TGTGCCAGCAGTTACGGCCCTAGCGGCTCCTACGAGCAGTACTTC. Translated: CASSYGPSGSYEQYF.

In regard to this clonotype: The junction and the germline gene differ at one end; a read error may be behind it. This rearrangement joins TRBV27 to TRBJ1-2; 11 nucleotides align to TRBD1. The CDR3 is made up of 14 amino acids. Germline CDR1 is MNHEY and CDR2 is SMNVEV (reference sequence). The CDR3 DNA reads TGTTCCAGCAGAGGGACAGGGGGTAACTATGGCTACACCTTC. It translates to CSSRGTGGNYGYTF.

The CDR3: CASSPGILREQFF. The CDR3 DNA reads TGTGCCAGCAGCCCCGGGATTTTACGTGAGCAGTTCTTC. V gene TRBV12-3 or TRBV12-4 combines with J gene TRBJ2-1, with D tentatively TRBD2 (5 bases). The CDR3 runs to 13 residues. V was shortened by 6 bases and J by 9 bases, with 15 bases between the two germline ends.